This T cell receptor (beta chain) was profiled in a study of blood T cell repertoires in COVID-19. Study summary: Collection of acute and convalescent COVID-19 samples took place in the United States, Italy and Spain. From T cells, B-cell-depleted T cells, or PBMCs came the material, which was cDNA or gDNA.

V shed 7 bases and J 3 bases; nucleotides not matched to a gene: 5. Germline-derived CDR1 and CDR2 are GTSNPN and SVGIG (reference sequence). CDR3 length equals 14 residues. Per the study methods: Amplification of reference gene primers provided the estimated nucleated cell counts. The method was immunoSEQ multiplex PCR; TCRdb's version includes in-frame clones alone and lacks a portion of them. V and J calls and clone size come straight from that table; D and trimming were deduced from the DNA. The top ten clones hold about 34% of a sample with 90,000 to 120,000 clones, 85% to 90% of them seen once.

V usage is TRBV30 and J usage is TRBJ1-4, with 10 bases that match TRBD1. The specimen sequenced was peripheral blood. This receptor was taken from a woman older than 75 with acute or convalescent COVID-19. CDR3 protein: CAFGQGVPNEKLFF. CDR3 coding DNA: TGTGCCTTCGGACAGGGGGTTCCTAATGAAAAACTGTTTTTT.